This TCR beta chain was observed in a study of molecular identifiers for immune sequencing clone quantification. TCRdb independently ran MiXCR on the PCR reads; one entry per CDR3 protein. The table lists 550,000 to 750,000 distinct CDR3 sequences, 15% to 20% of them singletons. This CDR3 spans 18 amino acids. Notes on this clonotype: This may come from a read error, since a much larger clone is one base off.

The chain couples TRBV21-1 to TRBJ1-3. TRBV21-1 is classified as a pseudogene. Sample: naive CD8+ T cells from blood, with Jurkat cell RNA spiked in. As for subset: FACS-sorted CD8+CD4-CCR7+CD45RA+ naive T cells. The TCR originated in a human donor in good health. Some libraries in this study had Jurkat cell RNA spiked in. The DNA for the CDR3 is TGTGCCAGCAGCAAAGCGGCCTCCCCACGATACCCTGGAAACACCATATATTTT. It is translated as CASSKAASPRYPGNTIYF.